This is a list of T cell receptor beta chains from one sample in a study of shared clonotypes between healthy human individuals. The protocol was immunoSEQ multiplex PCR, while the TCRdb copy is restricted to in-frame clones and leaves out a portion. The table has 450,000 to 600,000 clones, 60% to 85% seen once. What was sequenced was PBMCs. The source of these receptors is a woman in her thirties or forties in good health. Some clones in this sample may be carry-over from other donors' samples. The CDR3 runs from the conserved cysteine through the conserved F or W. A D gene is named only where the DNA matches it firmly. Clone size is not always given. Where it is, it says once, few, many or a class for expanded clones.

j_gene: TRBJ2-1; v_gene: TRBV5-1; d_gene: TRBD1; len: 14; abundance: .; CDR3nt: TGCGCCAGCAGCCCTGACAGGGGGGGCAATGAGCAGTTCTTC; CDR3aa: CASSPDRGGNEQFF
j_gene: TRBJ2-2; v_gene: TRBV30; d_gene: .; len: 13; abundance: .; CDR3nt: TGTGCCTGGAGTGTCCTGGAGTCCGGGGAGCTGTTTTTT; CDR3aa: CAWSVLESGELFF
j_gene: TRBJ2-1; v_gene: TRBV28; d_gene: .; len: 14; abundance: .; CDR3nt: TGTGCCAGCAGTTTGAGGGGGGCTTACAATGAGCAGTTCTTC; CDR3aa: CASSLRGAYNEQFF
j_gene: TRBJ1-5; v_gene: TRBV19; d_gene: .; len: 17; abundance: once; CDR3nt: TGTGCCAGTAGTATAAGCAGGGGTCTGTATAGCAATCAGCCCCAGCATTTT; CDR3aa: CASSISRGLYSNQPQHF
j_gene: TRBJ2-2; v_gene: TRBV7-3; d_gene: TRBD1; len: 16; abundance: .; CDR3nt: TGTGCCAGCAGCTTAACGGGACAGACTATCATCGGGGAGCTGTTTTTT; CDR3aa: CASSLTGQTIIGELFF
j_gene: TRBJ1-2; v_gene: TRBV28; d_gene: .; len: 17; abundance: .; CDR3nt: TGTGCCAGCAGTTCCGGGCAGGGCCCCCTGGGTCACCTCGGCTACACCTTC; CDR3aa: CASSSGQGPLGHLGYTF
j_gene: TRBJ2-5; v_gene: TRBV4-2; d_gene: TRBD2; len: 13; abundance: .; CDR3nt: TGTGCCAGCAGCCCAGATCCGGGGGGGACCCAGTACTTC; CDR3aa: CASSPDPGGTQYF
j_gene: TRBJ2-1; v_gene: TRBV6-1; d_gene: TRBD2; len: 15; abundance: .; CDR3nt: TGTGCCAGCAGTAACTTAAGGGAGGGTTACAATGAGCAGTTCTTC; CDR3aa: CASSNLREGYNEQFF
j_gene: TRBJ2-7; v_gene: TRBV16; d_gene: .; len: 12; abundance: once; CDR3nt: TGTGCCAGCAGCCATGATCGCTACGAGCAGTACTTC; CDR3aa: CASSHDRYEQYF
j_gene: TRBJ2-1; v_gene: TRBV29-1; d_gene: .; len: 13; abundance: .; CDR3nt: TGCAGCGTTGGACTAGGCTCGCACAATGAGCAGTTCTTC; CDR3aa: CSVGLGSHNEQFF
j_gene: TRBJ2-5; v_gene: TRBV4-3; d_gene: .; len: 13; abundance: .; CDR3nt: TGCGCCAGCAGCCAAGATCCCGGGCAGACCCAGTACTTC; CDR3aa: CASSQDPGQTQYF
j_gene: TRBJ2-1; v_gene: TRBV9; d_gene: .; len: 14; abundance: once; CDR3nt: TGTGCCAGCAGCGCTACTACACAGGGCTATGAGCAGTTCTTC; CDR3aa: CASSATTQGYEQFF
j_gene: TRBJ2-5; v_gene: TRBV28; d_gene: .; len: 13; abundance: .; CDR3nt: TGTGCCAGCAGTCCCAGAGGGTTGGAGACCCAGTACTTC; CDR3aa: CASSPRGLETQYF
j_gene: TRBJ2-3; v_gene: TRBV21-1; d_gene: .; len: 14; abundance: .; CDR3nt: TGTGCCGCTGGACTAGTTTGTTGCACAGATACGCAGTATTTT; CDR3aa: CAAGLVCCTDTQYF
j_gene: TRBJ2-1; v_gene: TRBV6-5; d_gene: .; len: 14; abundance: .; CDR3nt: TGTGCAGTTTCAGGCGGAGACTCCTACAATGAGCAGTTCTTC; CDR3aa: CAVSGGDSYNEQFF
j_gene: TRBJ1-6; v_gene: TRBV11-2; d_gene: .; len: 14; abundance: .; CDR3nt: TGTGCCAGCAGCTTAGAGGGAGATTATTCACCCCTCCACTTT; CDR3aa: CASSLEGDYSPLHF
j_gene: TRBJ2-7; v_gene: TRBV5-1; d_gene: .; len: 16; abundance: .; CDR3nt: TGCGCCAGCAGCTTGTTAGTTCAAGATTCCTCCTACGAGCAGTACTTC; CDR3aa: CASSLLVQDSSYEQYF
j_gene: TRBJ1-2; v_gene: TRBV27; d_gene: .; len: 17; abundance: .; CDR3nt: TGTGCCAGCAGTCCGACAGCCGGGACACTTCTTAACTATGGCTACACCTTC; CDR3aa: CASSPTAGTLLNYGYTF
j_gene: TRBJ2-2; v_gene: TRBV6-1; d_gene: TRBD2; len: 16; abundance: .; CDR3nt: TGTGCCAGCAGTGACTTAGAGCGACTAGCGGGAGTTTCGCTGTTTTTT; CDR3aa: CASSDLERLAGVSLFF
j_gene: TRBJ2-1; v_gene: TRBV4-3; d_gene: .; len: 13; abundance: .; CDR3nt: TGCGCCAGCAGCCGAGGGGAGTACAATGAGCAGTTCTTC; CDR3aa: CASSRGEYNEQFF
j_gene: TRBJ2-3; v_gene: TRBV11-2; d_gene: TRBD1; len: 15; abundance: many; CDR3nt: TGTGCCAGCAGGACCACAGGGGGAATCACAGATACGCAGTATTTT; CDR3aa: CASRTTGGITDTQYF
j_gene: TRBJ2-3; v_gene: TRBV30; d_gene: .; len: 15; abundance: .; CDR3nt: TGTGCCTGGAATCAGAGGACCAGGGGCCCAGATACGCAGTATTTT; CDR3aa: CAWNQRTRGPDTQYF
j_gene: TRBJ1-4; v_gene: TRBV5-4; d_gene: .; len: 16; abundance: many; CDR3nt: TGTGCCAGCAGCTTGGCCCCCGCGAAGATGAATGAAAAACTGTTTTTT; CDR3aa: CASSLAPAKMNEKLFF
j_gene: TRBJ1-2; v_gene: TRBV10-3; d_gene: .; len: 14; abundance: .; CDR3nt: TGTGCCACCACTCCCGGGCCAACTAACTATGGCTACACCTTC; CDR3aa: CATTPGPTNYGYTF
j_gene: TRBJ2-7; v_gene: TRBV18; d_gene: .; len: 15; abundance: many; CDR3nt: TGTGCCAGCTCACCATGGATTCCTAGCGCCAACGAGCAGTACTTC; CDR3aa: CASSPWIPSANEQYF
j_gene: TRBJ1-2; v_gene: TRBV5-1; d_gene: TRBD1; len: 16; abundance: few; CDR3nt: TGCGCCAGCAGCGAGAATACTGGGACAGGGCAAAAGGGCTACACCTTC; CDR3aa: CASSENTGTGQKGYTF
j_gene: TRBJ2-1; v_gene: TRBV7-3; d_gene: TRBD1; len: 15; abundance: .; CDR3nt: TGTGCCAGCAGCTTAGACAGGGGGGGCTACAATGAGCAGTTCTTC; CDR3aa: CASSLDRGGYNEQFF
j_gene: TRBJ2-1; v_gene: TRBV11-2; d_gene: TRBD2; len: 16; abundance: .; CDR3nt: TGTGCCAGCAGCTCCCTTAGCGGGAGTACGTACAATGAGCAGTTCTTC; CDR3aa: CASSSLSGSTYNEQFF
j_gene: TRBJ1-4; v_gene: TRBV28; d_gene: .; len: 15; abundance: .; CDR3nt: TGTGCCAGCAGTTTATTCGGGGACGAAGGTGAAAAACTGTTTTTT; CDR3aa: CASSLFGDEGEKLFF
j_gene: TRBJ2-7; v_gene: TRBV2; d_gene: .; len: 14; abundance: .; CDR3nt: TGTGCCAGCAGACCCGAGACAGGATCCTACGAGCAGTACTTC; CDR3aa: CASRPETGSYEQYF
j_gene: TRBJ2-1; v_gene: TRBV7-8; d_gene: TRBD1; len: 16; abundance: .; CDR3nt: TGTGCCAGCAGCTATACCGGGACAGGGGGCCCCAATGAGCAGTTCTTC; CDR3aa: CASSYTGTGGPNEQFF